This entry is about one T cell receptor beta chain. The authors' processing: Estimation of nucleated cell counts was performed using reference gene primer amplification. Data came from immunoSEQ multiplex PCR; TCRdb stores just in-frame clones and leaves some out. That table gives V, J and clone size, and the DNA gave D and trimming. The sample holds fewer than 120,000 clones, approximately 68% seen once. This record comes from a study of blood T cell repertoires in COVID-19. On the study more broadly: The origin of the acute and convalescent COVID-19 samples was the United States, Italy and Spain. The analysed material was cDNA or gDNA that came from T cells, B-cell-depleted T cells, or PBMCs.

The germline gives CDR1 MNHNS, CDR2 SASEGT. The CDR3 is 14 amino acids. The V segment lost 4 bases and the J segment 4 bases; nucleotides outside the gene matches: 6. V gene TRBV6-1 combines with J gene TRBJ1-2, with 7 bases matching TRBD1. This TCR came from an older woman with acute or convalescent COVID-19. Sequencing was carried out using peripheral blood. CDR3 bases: TGTGCCAGCAGTGCAGCAGGGGGGGGCTATGGCTACACCTTC. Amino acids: CASSAAGGGYGYTF.